These T cell receptor beta chains were read from a single sample in a study of blood T cell repertoires in COVID-19. The repertoire was sequenced with immunoSEQ multiplex PCR; TCRdb's copy has only in-frame clones and lacks some. This table has tens of thousands of clones, around 88% appearing once. Sequencing input: peripheral blood. The source is a man aged 50-60 years with active COVID-19. CDR3s leave out the opening cysteine and the closing phenylalanine or tryptophan.

V gene	J gene	CDR3 length	CDR3 protein
TRBV4-3	TRBJ1-1	11	ASSQDSRSEAF
TRBV18	TRBJ1-1	11	ASSSDWNTEAF
TRBV4-1	TRBJ1-5	11	ASSQDPNLPQH
TRBV4-3	TRBJ1-2	13	ASSQESRGPVGYT
TRBV27	TRBJ2-7	10	ASSQVGYEQY
TRBV12-3/TRBV12-4	TRBJ2-1	10	ASSLASDEQF
TRBV24-1	TRBJ2-1	10	ATSDLGVGQF
TRBV11-2	TRBJ1-2	10	ASGTANYGYT
TRBV5-1	TRBJ2-3	12	ASSLSGLADTQY
TRBV3-1/TRBV3-2	TRBJ1-1	10	ASSSGRTEAF
TRBV19	TRBJ2-3	14	ASSARTSGVADTQY
TRBV5-1	TRBJ1-1	12	ASSQGQAYTEAF
TRBV10-3	TRBJ2-3	16	AISEGMFTGGYTDTQY
TRBV15	TRBJ2-7	14	ATSRRRTGGDYEQY
TRBV27	TRBJ1-1	11	ASRDTGLTEAF
TRBV29-1	TRBJ1-1	11	SVIATLNTEAF
TRBV18	TRBJ1-3	9	ATREANTIY
TRBV5-4	TRBJ1-6	12	ASSFGQGDSPLH
TRBV9	TRBJ2-4	11	ASGGQGKNIQY